The present T cell receptor (beta chain) was sequenced within a study of cytomegalovirus exposure and HLA in healthy donors. Broader study findings: TCR beta chains numbering under 200 were designated cytomegalovirus-associated.

The germline gives CDR1 SGHDT, CDR2 YYEEEE. Deletions cut 4 bases from V and 2 bases from J, with 7 bases between. There are 13 residues in the CDR3. 13 Jbeta primers and 60 Vbeta primers were used for the PCR. Generated by immunoSEQ multiplex PCR, the TCRdb table keeps only in-frame clones and is missing some. Among 200,000 to 250,000 clones listed, 85% to 90% were seen once. To note about this clone: As yet, its antigen is unknown.

Sequenced sample: PBMCs. The receptor comes from a human donor in good health. V is TRBV5-6 and J is TRBJ2-1; possible D gene TRBD2, 5 bases. The CDR3 is CASSLGAYNEQFF. The DNA of the CDR3 is TGTGCCAGCAGCCTCGGGGCCTACAATGAGCAGTTCTTC.